The 5 T cell receptor beta chains listed next were all sequenced from one sample in a study of blood T cell repertoires in COVID-19. TCRdb keeps only in-frame clones here, not all; method: immunoSEQ multiplex PCR. The sample consists of some 49,000 clones, 85% to 95% of them appearing once. Sequenced input: peripheral blood. The receptor set was obtained from a man aged 55 to 70 with COVID-19, enrolled during active disease.

V usage is TRBV5-6 and J usage is TRBJ2-7; TRBD1 agrees at 9 bases. CDR3 size: 15 residues. CDR1 is SGHDT and CDR2 is YYEEEE in the germline V gene. J was trimmed by 2 bases and V by 4 bases; bases with no gene match: 7. The CDR3 DNA is TGTGCCAGCAGCCACAGGGGGCTATTGACCTACGAGCAGTACTTC. This sequence encodes CASSHRGLLTYEQYF.

The CDR3: CASSVLQGTGNTIYF. Written as DNA, the CDR3 is TGTGCCAGCAGCGTACTACAGGGAACCGGAAACACCATATATTTT. The chain couples TRBV9 to TRBJ1-3; D perhaps matches TRBD1 (6 bases). This CDR3 has 15 residues. Germline V gene data show CDR1 as SGDLS and CDR2 as YYNGEE. Trimming left V 1 base short and J 4 bases short, with 12 bases between.

The gene calls are TRBV18 and TRBJ1-3; tentative D call: TRBD1 (5 bases). Germline CDR1 and CDR2: KGHSH and LQKENI. CDR3 length: 16 residues. Deletions cut 3 bases from V and 1 base from J, with 13 bases between. CDR3 amino acids: CASSPRTAGSGNTIYF. The CDR3 DNA sequence: TGTGCCAGCTCACCGCGGACCGCAGGGTCTGGAAACACCATATATTTT. Based on the CDR3 plus reference TRBV18 and TRBJ1-3, the full variable domain is NAGVMQNPRHLVRRRGQEARLRCSPMKGHSHVYWYRQLPEEGLKFMVYLQKENIIDESGMPKERFSAEFPKEGPSILRIQQVVRGDSAAYFCASSPRTAGSGNTIYFGEGSWLTVV.

CDR3 sequence reads: CASSARGQPQHF. The DNA for the CDR3 is TGTGCCAGTAGTGCCAGAGGGCAGCCCCAGCATTTT. This chain links TRBV19 with TRBJ1-5; no reliable D call. This CDR3 has 12 amino acids. Germline CDR1 reads LNHDA; CDR2 reads SQIVND (reference sequence). With 5 bases removed from V and 7 bases from J, the gap between germline ends came to 9 bases.

CDR3 sequence: CASSITSGRSDTQYF. The CDR3 bases are TGTGCCAGTAGTATCACTAGCGGGAGGTCAGATACGCAGTATTTT. This chain uses TRBV19 with TRBJ2-3; 12 nucleotides line up with TRBD2. V lost 3 bases to trimming and J lost 4 bases; unmatched junction nucleotides: 2. The CDR3 totals 15 residues. Germline values: CDR1 LNHDA, CDR2 SQIVND (reference sequence).